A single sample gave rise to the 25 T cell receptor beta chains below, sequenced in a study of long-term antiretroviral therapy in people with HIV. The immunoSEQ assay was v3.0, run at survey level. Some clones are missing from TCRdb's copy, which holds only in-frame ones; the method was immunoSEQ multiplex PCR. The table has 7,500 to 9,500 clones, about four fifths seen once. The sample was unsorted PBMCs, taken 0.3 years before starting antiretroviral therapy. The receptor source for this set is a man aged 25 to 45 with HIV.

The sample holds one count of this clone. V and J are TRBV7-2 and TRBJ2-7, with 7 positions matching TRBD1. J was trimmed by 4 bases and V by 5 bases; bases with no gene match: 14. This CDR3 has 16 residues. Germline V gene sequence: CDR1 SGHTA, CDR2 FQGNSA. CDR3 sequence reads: CASSLLPGQPRYEQYF. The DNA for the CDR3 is TGTGCCAGCAGCCTCCTTCCGGGACAGCCAAGATACGAGCAGTACTTC.

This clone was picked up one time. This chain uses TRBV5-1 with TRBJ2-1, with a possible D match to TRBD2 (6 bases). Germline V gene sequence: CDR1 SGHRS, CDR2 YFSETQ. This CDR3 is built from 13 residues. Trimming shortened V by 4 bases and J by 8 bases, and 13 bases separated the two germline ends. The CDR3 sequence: CASSRGWGDEQFF. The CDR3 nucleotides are TGCGCCAGCAGCCGCGGTTGGGGGGATGAGCAGTTCTTC.

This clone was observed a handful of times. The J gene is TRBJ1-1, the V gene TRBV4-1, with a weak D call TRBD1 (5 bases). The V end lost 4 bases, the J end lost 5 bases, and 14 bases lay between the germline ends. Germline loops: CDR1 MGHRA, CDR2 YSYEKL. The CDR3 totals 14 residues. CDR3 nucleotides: TGCGCCAGCAGCCTAGGGACCCGGGGAACTGAAGCTTTCTTT. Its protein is CASSLGTRGTEAFF.

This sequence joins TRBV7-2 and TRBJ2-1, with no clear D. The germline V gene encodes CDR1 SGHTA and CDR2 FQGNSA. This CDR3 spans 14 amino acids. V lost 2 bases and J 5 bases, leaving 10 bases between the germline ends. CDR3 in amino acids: CASSLFNYNNEQFF. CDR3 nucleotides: TGTGCCAGCAGCTTATTTAACTATAACAATGAGCAGTTCTTC.

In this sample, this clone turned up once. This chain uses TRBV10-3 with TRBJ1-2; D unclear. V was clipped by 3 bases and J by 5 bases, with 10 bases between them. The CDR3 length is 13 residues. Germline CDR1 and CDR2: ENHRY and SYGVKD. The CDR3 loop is CAISDGASYGYTF. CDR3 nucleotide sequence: TGTGCCATCAGTGACGGCGCCAGTTATGGCTACACCTTC.

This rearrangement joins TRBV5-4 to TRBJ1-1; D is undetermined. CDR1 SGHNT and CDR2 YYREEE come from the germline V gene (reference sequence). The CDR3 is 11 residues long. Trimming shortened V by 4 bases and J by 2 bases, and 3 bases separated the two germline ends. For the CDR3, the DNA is TGTGCCAGCAGCCTTAACACTGAAGCTTTCTTT. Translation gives CASSLNTEAFF. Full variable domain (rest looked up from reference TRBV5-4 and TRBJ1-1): ETGVTQSPTHLIKTRGQQVTLRCSSQSGHNTVSWYQQALGQGPQFIFQYYREEENGRGNFPPRFSGLQFPNYSSELNVNALELDDSALYLCASSLNTEAFFGQGTRLTVV.

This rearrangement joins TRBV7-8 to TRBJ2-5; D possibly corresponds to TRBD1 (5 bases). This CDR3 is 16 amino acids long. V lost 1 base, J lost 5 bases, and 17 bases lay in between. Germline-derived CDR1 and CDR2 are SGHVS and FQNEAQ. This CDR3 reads CASSLVVLGDVETQYF. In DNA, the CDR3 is TGTGCCAGCAGCTTAGTGGTGTTAGGGGATGTGGAGACCCAGTACTTC.

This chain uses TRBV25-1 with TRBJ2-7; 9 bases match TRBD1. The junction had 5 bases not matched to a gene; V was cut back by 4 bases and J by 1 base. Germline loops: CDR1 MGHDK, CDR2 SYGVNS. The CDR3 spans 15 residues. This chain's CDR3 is CASSATGTGSYEQYF. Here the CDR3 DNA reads TGTGCCAGCAGTGCGACCGGGACAGGGTCCTACGAGCAGTACTTC.

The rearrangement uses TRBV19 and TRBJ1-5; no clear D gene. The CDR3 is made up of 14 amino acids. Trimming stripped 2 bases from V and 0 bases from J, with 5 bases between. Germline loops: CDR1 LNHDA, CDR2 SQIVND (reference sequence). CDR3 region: CASSITHSNQPQHF. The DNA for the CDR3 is TGTGCCAGTAGTATAACCCATAGCAATCAGCCCCAGCATTTT.

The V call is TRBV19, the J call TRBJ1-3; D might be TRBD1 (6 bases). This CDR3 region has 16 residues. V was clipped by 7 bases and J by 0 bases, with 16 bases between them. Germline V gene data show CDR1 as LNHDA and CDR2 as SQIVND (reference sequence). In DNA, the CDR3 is TGTGCCAGTACCAAAATCCTGGACAGCTCTGGAAACACCATATATTTT. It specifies CASTKILDSSGNTIYF.

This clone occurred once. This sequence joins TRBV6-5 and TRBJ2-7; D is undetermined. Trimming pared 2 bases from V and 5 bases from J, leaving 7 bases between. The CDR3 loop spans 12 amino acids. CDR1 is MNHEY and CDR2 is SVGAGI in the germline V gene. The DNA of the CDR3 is TGTGCCAGCAGTTACAGGGATGACGAGCAGTACTTC. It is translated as CASSYRDDEQYF.

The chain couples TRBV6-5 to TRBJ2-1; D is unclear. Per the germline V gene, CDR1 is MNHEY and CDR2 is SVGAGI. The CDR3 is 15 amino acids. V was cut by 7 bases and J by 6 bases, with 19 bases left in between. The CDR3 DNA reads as TGTGCCAGCACCTCCCAAAATCTGGGCGGCAATGAGCAGTTCTTC. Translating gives CASTSQNLGGNEQFF.

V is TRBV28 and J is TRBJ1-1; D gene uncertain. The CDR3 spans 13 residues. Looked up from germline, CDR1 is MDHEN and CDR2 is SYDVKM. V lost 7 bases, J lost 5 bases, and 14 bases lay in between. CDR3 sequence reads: CASNDRGLTEAFF. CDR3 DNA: TGTGCCAGCAACGACCGAGGACTAACTGAAGCTTTCTTT.

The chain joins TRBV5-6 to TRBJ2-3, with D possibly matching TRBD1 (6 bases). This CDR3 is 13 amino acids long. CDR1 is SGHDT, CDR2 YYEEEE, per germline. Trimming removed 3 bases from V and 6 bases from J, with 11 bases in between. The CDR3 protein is CASSWGRDDTQYF. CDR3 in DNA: TGTGCCAGCAGCTGGGGGCGCGACGATACGCAGTATTTT.

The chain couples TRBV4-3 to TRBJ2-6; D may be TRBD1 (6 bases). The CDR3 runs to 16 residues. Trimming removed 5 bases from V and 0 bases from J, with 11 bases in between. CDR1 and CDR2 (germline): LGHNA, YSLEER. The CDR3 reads CASSGTHHSGANVLTF. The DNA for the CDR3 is TGCGCCAGCAGCGGGACACATCACTCTGGGGCCAACGTCCTGACTTTC.

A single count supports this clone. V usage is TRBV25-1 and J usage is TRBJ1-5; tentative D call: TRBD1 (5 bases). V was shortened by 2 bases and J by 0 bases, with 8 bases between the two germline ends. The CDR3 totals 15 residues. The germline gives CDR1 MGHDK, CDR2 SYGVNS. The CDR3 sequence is CASSEGDYSNQPQHF. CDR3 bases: TGTGCCAGCAGTGAAGGGGACTATAGCAATCAGCCCCAGCATTTT.

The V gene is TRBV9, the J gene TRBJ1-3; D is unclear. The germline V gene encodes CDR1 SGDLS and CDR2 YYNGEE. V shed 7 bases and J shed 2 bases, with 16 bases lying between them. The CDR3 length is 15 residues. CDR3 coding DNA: TGTGCCAGCGGGCCACCAGGAACCACTGGAAACACCATATATTTT. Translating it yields CASGPPGTTGNTIYF.

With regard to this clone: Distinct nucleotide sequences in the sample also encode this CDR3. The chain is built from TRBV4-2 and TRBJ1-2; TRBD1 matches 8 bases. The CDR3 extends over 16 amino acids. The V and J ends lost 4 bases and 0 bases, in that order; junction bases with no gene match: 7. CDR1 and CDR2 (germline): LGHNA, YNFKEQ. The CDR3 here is CASSLGTGSSNYGYTF. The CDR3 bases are TGTGCCAGCAGCCTCGGGACAGGCTCTTCTAACTATGGCTACACCTTC.

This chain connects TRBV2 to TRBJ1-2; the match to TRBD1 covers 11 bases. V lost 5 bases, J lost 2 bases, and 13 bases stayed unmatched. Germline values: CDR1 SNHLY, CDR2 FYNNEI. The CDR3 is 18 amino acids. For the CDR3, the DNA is TGTGCCAGCAGTTGGGACCGGGACAGGGGGGGGATCAACTATGGCTACACCTTC. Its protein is CASSWDRDRGGINYGYTF. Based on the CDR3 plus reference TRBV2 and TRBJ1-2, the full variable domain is EPEVTQTPSHQVTQMGQEVILRCVPISNHLYFYWYRQILGQKVEFLVSFYNNEISEKSEIFDDQFSVERPDGSNFTLKIRSTKLEDSAMYFCASSWDRDRGGINYGYTFGSGTRLTVV.

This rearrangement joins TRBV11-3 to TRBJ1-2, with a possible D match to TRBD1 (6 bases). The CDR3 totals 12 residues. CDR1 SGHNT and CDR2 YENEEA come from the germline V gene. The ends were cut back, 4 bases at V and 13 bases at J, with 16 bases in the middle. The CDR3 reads CASSYRSGQLTF. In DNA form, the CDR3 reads TGTGCCAGCAGCTACCGGAGCGGACAGCTCACCTTC. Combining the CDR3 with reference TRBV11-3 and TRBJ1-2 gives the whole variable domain EAGVVQSPRYKIIEKKQPVAFWCNPISGHNTLYWYLQNLGQGPELLIRYENEEAVDDSQLPKDRFSAERLKGVDSTLKIQPAELGDSAVYLCASSYRSGQLTFGSGTRLTVV.

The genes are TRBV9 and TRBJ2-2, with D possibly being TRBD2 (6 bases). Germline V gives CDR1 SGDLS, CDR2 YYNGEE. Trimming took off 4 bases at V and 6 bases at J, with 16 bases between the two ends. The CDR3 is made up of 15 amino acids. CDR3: CASSPSRGSAGELFF. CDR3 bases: TGTGCCAGCAGCCCCAGTCGGGGGTCGGCCGGGGAGCTGTTTTTT.

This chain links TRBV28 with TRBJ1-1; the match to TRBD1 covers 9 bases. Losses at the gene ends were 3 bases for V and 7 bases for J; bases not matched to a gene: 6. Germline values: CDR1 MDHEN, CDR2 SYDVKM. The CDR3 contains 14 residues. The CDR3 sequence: CASSLPTGGVEAFF. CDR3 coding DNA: TGTGCCAGCAGTTTGCCAACAGGGGGCGTTGAAGCTTTCTTT.

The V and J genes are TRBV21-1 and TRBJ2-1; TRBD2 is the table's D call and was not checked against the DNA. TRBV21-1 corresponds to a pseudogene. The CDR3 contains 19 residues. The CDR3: CASPSGLAGNKTSYNEQFF. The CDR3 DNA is TGTGCCAGCCCCTCGGGACTAGCGGGAAATAAAACCTCCTACAATGAGCAGTTCTTC.

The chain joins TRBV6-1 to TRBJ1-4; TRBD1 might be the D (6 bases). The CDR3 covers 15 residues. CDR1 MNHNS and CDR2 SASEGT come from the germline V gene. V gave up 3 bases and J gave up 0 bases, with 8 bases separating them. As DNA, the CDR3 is TGTGCCAGCAGTGACGGGACAACAACTAATGAAAAACTGTTTTTT. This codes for CASSDGTTTNEKLFF.

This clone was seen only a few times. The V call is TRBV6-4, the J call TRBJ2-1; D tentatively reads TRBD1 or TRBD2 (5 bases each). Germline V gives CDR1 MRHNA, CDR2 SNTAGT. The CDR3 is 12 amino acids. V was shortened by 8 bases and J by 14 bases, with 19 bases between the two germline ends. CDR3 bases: TGTGCCAGCTGGGGGACCTCCGACTCGGAGTTCTTC. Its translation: CASWGTSDSEFF.